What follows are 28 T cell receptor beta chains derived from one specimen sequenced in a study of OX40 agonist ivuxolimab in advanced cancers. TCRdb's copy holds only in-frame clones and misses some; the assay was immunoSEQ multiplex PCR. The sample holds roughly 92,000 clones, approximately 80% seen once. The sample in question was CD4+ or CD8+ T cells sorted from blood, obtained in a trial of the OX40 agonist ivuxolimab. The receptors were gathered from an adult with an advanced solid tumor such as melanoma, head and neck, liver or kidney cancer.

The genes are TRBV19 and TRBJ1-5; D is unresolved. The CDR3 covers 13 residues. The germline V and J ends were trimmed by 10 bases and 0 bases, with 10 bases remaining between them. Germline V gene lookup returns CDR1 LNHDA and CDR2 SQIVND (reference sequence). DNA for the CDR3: TGTGCCACCATGGGTTATAGCAATCAGCCCCAGCATTTT. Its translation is CATMGYSNQPQHF. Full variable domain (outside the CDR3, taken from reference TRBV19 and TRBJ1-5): DGGITQSPKYLFRKEGQNVTLSCEQNLNHDAMYWYRQDPGQGLRLIYYSQIVNDFQKGDIAEGYSVSREKKESFPLTVTSAQKNPTAFYLCATMGYSNQPQHFGDGTRLSIL.

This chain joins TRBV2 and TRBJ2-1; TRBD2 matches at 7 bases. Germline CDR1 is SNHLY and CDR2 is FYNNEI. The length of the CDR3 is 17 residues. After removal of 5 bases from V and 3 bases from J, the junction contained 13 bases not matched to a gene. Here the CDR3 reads CASSLGLAGAHYNEQFF. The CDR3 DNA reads TGTGCCAGCAGTCTGGGACTTGCGGGAGCGCACTACAATGAGCAGTTCTTC.

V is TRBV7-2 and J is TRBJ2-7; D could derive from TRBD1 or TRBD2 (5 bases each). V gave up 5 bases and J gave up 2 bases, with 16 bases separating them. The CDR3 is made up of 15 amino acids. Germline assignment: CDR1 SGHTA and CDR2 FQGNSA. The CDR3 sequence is CASSAPGRTTYEQYF. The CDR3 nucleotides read TGTGCCAGCAGCGCCCCGGGACGGACGACCTACGAGCAGTACTTC.

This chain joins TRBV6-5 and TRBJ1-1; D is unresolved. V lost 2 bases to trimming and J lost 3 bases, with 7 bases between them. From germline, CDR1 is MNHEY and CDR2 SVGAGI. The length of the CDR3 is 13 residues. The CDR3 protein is CASSYKGYTEAFF. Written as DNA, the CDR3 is TGTGCCAGCAGTTACAAGGGTTACACTGAAGCTTTCTTT.

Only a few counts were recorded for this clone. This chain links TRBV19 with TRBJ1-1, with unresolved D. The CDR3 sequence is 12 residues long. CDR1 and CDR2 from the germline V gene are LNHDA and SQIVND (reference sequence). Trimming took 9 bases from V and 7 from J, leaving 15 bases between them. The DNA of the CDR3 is TGTGCCAGCCGCTCAATGGGCAATGAAGCTTTCTTT. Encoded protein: CASRSMGNEAFF.

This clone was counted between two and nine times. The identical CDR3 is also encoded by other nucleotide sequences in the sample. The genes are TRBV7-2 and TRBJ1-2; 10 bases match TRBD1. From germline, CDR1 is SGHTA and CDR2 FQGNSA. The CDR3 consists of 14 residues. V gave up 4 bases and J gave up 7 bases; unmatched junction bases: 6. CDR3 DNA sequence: TGTGCCAGCAGCTCCTCCGACAGGGGGCGTGGCTACACCTTC. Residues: CASSSSDRGRGYTF. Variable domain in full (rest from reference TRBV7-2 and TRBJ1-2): GAGVSQSPSNKVTEKGKDVELRCDPISGHTALYWYRQSLGQGLEFLIYFQGNSAPDKSGLPSDRFSAERTGGSVSTLTIQRTQQEDSAVYLCASSSSDRGRGYTFGSGTRLTVV.

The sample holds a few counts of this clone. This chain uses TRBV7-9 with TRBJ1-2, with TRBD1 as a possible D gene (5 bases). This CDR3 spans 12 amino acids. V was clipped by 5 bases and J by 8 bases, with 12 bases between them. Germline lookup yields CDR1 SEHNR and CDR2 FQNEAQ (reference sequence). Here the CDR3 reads CASSLQGDGYTF. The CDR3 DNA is TGTGCCAGCAGCCTCCAGGGTGACGGCTACACCTTC. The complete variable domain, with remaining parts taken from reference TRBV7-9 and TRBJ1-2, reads DTGVSQNPRHKITKRGQNVTFRCDPISEHNRLYWYRQTLGQGPEFLTYFQNEAQLEKSRLLSDRFSAERPKGSFSTLEIQRTEQGDSAMYLCASSLQGDGYTFGSGTRLTVV.

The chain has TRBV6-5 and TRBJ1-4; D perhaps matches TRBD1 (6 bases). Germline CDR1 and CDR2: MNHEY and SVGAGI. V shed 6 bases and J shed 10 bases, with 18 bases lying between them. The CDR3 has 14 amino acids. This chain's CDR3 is CASSRGQMAVKLFF. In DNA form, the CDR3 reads TGTGCCAGCAGCCGAGGACAGATGGCTGTAAAACTGTTTTTT.

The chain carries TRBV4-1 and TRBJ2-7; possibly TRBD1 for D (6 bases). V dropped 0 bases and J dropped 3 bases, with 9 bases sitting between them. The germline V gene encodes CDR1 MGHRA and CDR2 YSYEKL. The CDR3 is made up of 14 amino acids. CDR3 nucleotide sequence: TGCGCCAGCAGCCAAGAGACAGGCCGCTACGAGCAGTACTTC. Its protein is CASSQETGRYEQYF.

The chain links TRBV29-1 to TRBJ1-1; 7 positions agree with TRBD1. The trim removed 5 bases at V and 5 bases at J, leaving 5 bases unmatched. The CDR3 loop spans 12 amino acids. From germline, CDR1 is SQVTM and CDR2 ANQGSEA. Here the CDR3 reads CSVRQGGTEAFF. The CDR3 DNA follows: TGCAGCGTTCGACAGGGTGGGACTGAAGCTTTCTTT.

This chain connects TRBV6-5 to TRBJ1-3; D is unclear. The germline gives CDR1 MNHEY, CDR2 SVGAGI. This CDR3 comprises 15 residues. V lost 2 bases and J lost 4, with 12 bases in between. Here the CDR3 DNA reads TGTGCCAGCAGTTACGCCTCGTTAACGGGAAACACCATATATTTT. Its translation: CASSYASLTGNTIYF.

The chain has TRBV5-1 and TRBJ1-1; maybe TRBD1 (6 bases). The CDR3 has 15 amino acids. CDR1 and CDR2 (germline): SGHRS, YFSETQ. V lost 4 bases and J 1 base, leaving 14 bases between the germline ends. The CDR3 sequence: CASSRTGQANTEAFF. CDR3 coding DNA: TGCGCCAGCAGCCGAACGGGACAAGCGAACACTGAAGCTTTCTTT.

CDR3 bases: TGTGCCAGCAGCGTAGAGGTAGCGGGAGGTTCCACAGATACGCAGTATTTT. This codes for CASSVEVAGGSTDTQYF. The gene calls are TRBV9 and TRBJ2-3; 10 bases match TRBD2. V shed 0 bases, J shed 2 bases, and the junction held 6 bases outside the gene matches. The CDR3 runs 17 residues. Germline lookup yields CDR1 SGDLS and CDR2 YYNGEE.

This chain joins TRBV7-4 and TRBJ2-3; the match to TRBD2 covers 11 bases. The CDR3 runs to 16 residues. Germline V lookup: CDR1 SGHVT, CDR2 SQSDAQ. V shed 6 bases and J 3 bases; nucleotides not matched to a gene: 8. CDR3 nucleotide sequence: TGTGCCAGCAGTTACGGGAGACTAGCGGGAACAGATACGCAGTATTTT. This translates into CASSYGRLAGTDTQYF. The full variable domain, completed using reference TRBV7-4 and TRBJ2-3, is GAGVSQSPRYKVAKRGRDVALRCDSISGHVTLYWYRQTLGQGSEVLTYSQSDAQRDKSGRPSGRFSAERPERSVSTLKIQRTEQGDSAVYLCASSYGRLAGTDTQYFGPGTRLTVL.

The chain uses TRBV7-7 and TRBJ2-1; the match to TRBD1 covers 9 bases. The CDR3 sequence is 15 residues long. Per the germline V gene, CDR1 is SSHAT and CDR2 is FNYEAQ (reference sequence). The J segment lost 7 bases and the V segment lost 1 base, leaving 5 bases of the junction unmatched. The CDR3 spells CASSLDGTGWNEQFF. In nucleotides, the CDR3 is TGTGCCAGCAGCTTAGATGGGACAGGGTGGAATGAGCAGTTCTTC.

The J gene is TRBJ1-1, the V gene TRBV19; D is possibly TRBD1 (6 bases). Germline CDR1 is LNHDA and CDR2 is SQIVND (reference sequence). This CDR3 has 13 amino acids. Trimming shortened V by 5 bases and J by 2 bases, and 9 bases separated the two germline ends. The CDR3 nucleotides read TGTGCCAGTAGTCGACAGGATAACACTGAAGCTTTCTTT. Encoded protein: CASSRQDNTEAFF.

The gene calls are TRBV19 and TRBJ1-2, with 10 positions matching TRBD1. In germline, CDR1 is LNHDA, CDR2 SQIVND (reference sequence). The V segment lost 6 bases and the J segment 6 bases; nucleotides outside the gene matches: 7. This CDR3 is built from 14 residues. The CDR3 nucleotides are TGTGCCAGTAGCCGGGACAGGGGAAAGGATGGCTACACCTTC. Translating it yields CASSRDRGKDGYTF.

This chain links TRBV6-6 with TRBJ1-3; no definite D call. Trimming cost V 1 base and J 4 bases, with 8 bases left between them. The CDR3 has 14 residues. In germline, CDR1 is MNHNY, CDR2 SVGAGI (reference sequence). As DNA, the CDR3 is TGTGCCAGCAGTTACTGGGAGGAGGGAAACACCATATATTTT. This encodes CASSYWEEGNTIYF.

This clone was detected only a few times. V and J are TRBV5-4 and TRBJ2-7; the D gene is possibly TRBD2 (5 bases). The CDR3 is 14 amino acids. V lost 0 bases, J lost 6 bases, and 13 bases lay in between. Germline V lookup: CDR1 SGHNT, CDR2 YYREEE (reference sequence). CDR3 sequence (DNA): TGTGCCAGCAGCTTGGCAGGCCGGGATACCGAGCAGTACTTC. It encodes CASSLAGRDTEQYF.

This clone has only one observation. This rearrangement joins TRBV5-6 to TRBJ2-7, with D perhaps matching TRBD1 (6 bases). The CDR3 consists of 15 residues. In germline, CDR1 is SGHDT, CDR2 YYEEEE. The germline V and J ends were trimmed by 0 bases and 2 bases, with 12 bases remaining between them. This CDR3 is CASSLENRAAYEQYF. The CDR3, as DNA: TGTGCCAGCAGCTTGGAAAACAGGGCGGCCTACGAGCAGTACTTC.

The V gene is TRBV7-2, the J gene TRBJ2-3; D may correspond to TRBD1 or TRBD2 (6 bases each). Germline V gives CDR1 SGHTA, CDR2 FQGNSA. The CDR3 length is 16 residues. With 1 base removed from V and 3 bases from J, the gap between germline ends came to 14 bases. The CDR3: CASSLGVGGQTDTQYF. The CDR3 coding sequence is TGTGCCAGCAGCTTAGGCGTGGGGGGCCAAACAGATACGCAGTATTTT. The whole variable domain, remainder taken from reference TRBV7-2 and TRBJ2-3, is GAGVSQSPSNKVTEKGKDVELRCDPISGHTALYWYRQSLGQGLEFLIYFQGNSAPDKSGLPSDRFSAERTGGSVSTLTIQRTQQEDSAVYLCASSLGVGGQTDTQYFGPGTRLTVL.

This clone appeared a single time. In DNA form, the CDR3 reads TGTGCCAGCAGCCCTACAGGAGATAGCAATCAGCCCCAGCATTTT. It specifies CASSPTGDSNQPQHF. The chain uses TRBV7-8 and TRBJ1-5; TRBD1 might be the D (5 bases). The germline CDR1 and CDR2 sequences are SGHVS and FQNEAQ. The CDR3 runs to 15 residues. V was shortened by 5 bases and J by 0 bases, with 11 bases between the two germline ends. The full variable domain, its missing parts supplied by reference TRBV7-8 and TRBJ1-5, is GAGVSQSPRYKVAKRGQDVALRCDPISGHVSLFWYQQALGQGPEFLTYFQNEAQLDKSGLPSDRFFAERPEGSVSTLKIQRTQQEDSAVYLCASSPTGDSNQPQHFGDGTRLSIL.

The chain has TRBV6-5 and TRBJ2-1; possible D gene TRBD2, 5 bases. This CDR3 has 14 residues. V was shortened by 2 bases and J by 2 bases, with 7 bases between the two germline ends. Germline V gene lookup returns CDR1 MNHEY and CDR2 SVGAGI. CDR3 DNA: TGTGCCAGCAGTTACGAGGGAGCCTACAATGAGCAGTTCTTC. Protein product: CASSYEGAYNEQFF.

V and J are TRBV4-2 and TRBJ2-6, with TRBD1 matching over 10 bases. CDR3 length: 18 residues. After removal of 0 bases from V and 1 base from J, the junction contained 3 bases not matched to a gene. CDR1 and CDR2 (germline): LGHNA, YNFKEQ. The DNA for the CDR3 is TGTGCCAGCAGCCAAGATGACAGGGGGCGATCTGGGGCCAACGTCCTGACTTTC. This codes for CASSQDDRGRSGANVLTF.

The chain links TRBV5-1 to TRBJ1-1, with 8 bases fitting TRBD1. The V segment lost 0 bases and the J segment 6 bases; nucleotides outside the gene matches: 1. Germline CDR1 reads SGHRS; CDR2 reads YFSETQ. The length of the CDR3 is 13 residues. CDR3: CASSLGTGSEAFF. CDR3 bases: TGCGCCAGCAGCTTGGGGACAGGGTCTGAAGCTTTCTTT.

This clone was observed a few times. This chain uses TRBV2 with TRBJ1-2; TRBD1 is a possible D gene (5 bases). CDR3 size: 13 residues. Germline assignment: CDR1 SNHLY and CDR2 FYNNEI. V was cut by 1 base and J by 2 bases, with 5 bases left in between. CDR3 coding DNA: TGTGCCAGCAGTGAAGAGGGGAACTATGGCTACACCTTC. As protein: CASSEEGNYGYTF.

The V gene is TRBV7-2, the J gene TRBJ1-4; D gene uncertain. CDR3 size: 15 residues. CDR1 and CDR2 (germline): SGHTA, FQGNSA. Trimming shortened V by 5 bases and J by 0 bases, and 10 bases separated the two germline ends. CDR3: CASSLAAATNEKLFF. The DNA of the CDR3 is TGTGCCAGCAGCCTCGCAGCTGCAACTAATGAAAAACTGTTTTTT.

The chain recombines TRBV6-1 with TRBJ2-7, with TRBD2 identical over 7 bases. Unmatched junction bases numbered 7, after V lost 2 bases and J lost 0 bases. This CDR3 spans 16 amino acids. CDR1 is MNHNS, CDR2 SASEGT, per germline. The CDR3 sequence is CASSELLATFSYEQYF. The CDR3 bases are TGTGCCAGCAGTGAATTACTAGCGACTTTCTCCTACGAGCAGTACTTC.